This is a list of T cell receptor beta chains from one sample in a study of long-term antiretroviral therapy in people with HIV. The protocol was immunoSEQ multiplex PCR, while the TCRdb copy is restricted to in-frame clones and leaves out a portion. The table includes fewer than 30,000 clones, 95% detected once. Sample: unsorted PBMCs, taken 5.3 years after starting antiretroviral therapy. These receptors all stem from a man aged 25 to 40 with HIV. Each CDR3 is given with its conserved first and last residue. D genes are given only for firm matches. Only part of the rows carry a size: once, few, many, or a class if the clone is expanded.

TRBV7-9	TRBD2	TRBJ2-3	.	CASRRGDTDTQYF	TGTGCCAGCAGGCGGGGGGACACAGATACGCAGTATTTT
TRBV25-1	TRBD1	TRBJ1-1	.	CASSPIQGANTEAFF	TGTGCCAGCAGTCCGATACAGGGGGCGAACACTGAAGCTTTCTTT
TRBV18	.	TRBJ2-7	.	CASSPRDNYEQYF	TGTGCCAGCTCACCCCGGGACAACTACGAGCAGTACTTC
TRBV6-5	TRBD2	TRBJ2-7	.	CASSRGLAYEQYF	TGTGCCAGCAGTCGGGGACTAGCCTACGAGCAGTACTTC
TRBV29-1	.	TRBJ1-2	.	CSVESGAGDGYTF	TGCAGCGTTGAGTCGGGGGCTGGGGATGGCTACACCTTC
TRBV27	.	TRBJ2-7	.	CASSVAGALYEQYF	TGTGCCAGCAGTGTGGCAGGGGCACTCTACGAGCAGTACTTC
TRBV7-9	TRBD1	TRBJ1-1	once	CASSSSRQGAARRTEAFF	TGTGCCAGCAGCTCCAGCCGACAGGGGGCGGCTAGGAGGACTGAAGCTTTCTTT
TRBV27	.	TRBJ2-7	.	CASSLKGLGVAEQYF	TGTGCCAGCAGTTTAAAGGGTTTAGGTGTGGCGGAGCAGTACTTC
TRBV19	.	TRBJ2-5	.	CASSIDFPGEKTQYF	TGTGCCAGTAGTATAGACTTCCCGGGGGAGAAGACCCAGTACTTC
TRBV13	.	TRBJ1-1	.	CASSRYREVNTEAFF	TGTGCCAGCAGCCGATACAGGGAAGTGAACACTGAAGCTTTCTTT
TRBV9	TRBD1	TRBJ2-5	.	CASSVGTGRETQYF	TGTGCCAGCAGCGTAGGGACAGGGCGGGAGACCCAGTACTTC
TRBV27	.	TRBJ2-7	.	CASSLVAGLMGEQYF	TGTGCCAGCAGTTTGGTGGCGGGCCTTATGGGCGAGCAGTACTTC
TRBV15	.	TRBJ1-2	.	CATSRQKSYTF	TGTGCCACCAGCAGACAGAAAAGCTACACCTTC
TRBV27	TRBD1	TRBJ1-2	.	CASSFGQGAGDGYTF	TGTGCCAGCAGTTTCGGACAGGGGGCAGGAGATGGCTACACCTTC
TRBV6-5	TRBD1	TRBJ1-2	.	CASKAGGLGYTF	TGTGCCAGCAAGGCAGGGGGGTTGGGCTACACCTTC
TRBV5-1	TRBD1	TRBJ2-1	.	CASSSRTGDNNEQFF	TGCGCCAGCAGCTCGAGGACAGGGGATAACAATGAGCAGTTCTTC
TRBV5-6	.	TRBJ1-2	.	CASSFTGGYGYTF	TGTGCCAGCAGCTTTACGGGGGGCTATGGCTACACCTTC
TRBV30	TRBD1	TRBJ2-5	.	CAWGTGAHQETQYF	TGTGCCTGGGGGACAGGGGCACATCAAGAGACCCAGTACTTC
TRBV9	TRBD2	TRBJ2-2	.	CASSFRLAGDTGELFF	TGTGCCAGCAGCTTCCGACTAGCGGGGGACACCGGGGAGCTGTTTTTT
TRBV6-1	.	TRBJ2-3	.	CASSSAGARTDTQYF	TGTGCCAGCAGTTCGGCGGGGGCCCGCACAGATACGCAGTATTTT
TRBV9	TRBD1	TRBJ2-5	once	CASSAPGGQETQYF	TGTGCCAGCAGCGCGCCAGGGGGCCAAGAGACCCAGTACTTC
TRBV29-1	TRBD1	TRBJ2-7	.	CSVVAGGAVIEQYF	TGCAGCGTTGTAGCAGGGGGCGCCGTTATAGAGCAGTACTTC
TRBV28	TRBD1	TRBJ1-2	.	CASAYRGRNYGYTF	TGTGCCAGCGCCTACAGGGGGCGCAACTATGGCTACACCTTC
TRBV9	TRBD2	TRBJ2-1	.	CASSVGGGGGKNEQFF	TGTGCCAGCAGCGTAGGAGGTGGCGGGGGGAAGAATGAGCAGTTCTTC
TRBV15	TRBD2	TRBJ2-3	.	CATSKRKGPTSGGSDTQYF	TGTGCCACCAGCAAGAGGAAAGGTCCGACTAGCGGGGGTTCAGATACGCAGTATTTT
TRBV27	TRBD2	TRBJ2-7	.	CASSWIAGGPHEQYF	TGTGCCAGCAGTTGGATAGCGGGAGGGCCCCACGAGCAGTACTTC
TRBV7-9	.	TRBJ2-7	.	CASSPNPYEQYF	TGTGCCAGCAGCCCCAATCCGTACGAGCAGTACTTC
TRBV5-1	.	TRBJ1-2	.	CASSLESPNYGYTF	TGCGCCAGCAGCTTGGAGTCACCTAACTATGGCTACACCTTC
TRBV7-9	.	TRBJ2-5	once	CASSLAQGTGGTQYF	TGTGCCAGCAGCTTAGCGCAGGGGACGGGGGGAACCCAGTACTTC
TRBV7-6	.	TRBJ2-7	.	CASSLEASRTWVEQYF	TGTGCCAGCAGCTTAGAGGCTAGCCGAACGTGGGTCGAGCAGTACTTC
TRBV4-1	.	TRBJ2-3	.	CASSQLMPEDTQYF	TGCGCCAGCAGCCAGCTTATGCCGGAAGATACGCAGTATTTT
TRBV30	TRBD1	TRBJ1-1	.	CAWSIQGANTEAFF	TGTGCCTGGAGTATCCAGGGGGCTAACACTGAAGCTTTCTTT
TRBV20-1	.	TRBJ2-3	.	CSADWSDTQYF	TGCAGTGCTGATTGGTCAGATACGCAGTATTTT
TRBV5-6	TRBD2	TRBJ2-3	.	CASSLIGGSLPDTQYF	TGTGCCAGCAGTCTGATCGGCGGGAGCCTCCCAGATACGCAGTATTTT
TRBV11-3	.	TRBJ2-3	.	CASSLTGDTQYF	TGTGCCAGCAGCTTAACGGGGGACACGCAGTATTTT
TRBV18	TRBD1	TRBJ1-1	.	CASSPGTGSGGTEAFF	TGTGCCAGCTCACCAGGGACAGGGTCGGGCGGCACTGAAGCTTTCTTT
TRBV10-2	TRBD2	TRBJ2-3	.	CASSEFRTSGRGNTQYF	TGCGCCAGCAGTGAGTTTCGGACTAGCGGGAGGGGAAATACGCAGTATTTT
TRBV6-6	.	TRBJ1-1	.	CASSYDTTGTTEAFF	TGTGCCAGCAGTTACGATACAACAGGGACCACTGAAGCTTTCTTT
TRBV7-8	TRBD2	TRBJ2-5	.	CASDGLAGEVFQETQYF	TGTGCCAGCGACGGGTTGGCGGGGGAAGTCTTCCAAGAGACCCAGTACTTC
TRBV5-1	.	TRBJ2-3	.	CASSLAWRDKDTQYF	TGCGCCAGCAGCTTGGCCTGGAGGGACAAAGATACGCAGTATTTT
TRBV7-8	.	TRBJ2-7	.	CASSLVAGRVYEQYF	TGTGCCAGCAGCTTAGTTGCAGGAAGAGTCTACGAGCAGTACTTC
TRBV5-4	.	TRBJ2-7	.	CASSPEPDYEQYF	TGTGCCAGCAGCCCCGAGCCCGACTACGAGCAGTACTTC
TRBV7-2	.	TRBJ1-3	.	CASSLGTGLSGNTIYF	TGTGCCAGCAGCTTAGGTACAGGACTATCTGGAAACACCATATATTTT
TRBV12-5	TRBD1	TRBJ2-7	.	CASGPIPRDRVYEQYF	TGTGCCAGTGGTCCGATCCCCCGGGACAGGGTCTACGAGCAGTACTTC
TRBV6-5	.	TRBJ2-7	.	CASSALGQEPYEQYF	TGTGCCAGCAGCGCCCTTGGGCAGGAGCCCTACGAGCAGTACTTC
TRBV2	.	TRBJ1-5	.	CASSAGEPQHF	TGTGCCAGCAGTGCAGGTGAGCCCCAGCATTTT
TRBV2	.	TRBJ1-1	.	CASSSDRFAAEAFF	TGTGCCAGCAGCTCTGACAGGTTCGCAGCTGAAGCTTTCTTT
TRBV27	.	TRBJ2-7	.	CASSLKGLGFHEQYF	TGTGCCAGCAGTTTGAAGGGCCTCGGGTTCCACGAGCAGTACTTC
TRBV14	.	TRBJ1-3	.	CASSQTYSGNTIYF	TGTGCCAGCAGCCAAACTTACTCTGGAAACACCATATATTTT
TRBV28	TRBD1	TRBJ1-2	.	CASSSPGTGLTNYGYTF	TGTGCCAGCAGTTCCCCCGGGACAGGCTTAACTAACTATGGCTACACCTTC